These 31 T cell receptor beta chains were all obtained from the same sample, sequenced in a study of human T cells and chemical hapten exposure. The sample's time point: patch test 1, 2 weeks after DPC sensitization. Described treatment: therapeutic diphenylcyclopropenone sensitization with weekly scalp DPC. TCRdb ran MiXCR on the RACE reads and lists one entry per CDR3 protein. Of fewer than 130,000 distinct CDR3 sequences in the sample, 11% were seen once. The specimen was whole blood, collected in connection with sensitization to the hapten diphenylcyclopropenone (DPC). The source of these receptors is a woman aged 40 to 49 with alopecia areata. Some clones in this sample may be carry-over from other donors' samples.

This chain links TRBV18 with TRBJ1-5, with D possibly being TRBD1 (5 bases). Trimming shortened V by 2 bases and J by 4 bases, and 12 bases separated the two germline ends. The CDR3 consists of 15 residues. From germline, CDR1 is KGHSH and CDR2 LQKENI. This chain's CDR3 is CASSPMGTPNQPQHF. Here the CDR3 DNA reads TGTGCCAGCTCACCAATGGGGACTCCGAATCAGCCCCAGCATTTT.

The gene calls are TRBV30 and TRBJ2-3; maybe TRBD2 (6 bases). The V gene's germline CDR1 is GTSNPN and CDR2 SVGIG (reference sequence). This CDR3 has 16 amino acids. V lost 4 bases to trimming and J lost 6 bases, with 23 bases between them. The chain's CDR3 is CAWNRLGSMGRDTQYF. The CDR3 nucleotides read TGTGCCTGGAACCGGTTGGGCTCGATGGGGAGGGATACGCAGTATTTT. Full variable domain (outside the CDR3, taken from reference TRBV30 and TRBJ2-3): SQTIHQWPATLVQPVGSPLSLECTVEGTSNPNLYWYRQAAGRGLQLLFYSVGIGQISSEVPQNLSASRPQDRQFILSSKKLLLSDSGFYLCAWNRLGSMGRDTQYFGPGTRLTVL.

This clonotype turned up a few times. The V call is TRBV7-2, the J call TRBJ2-1; TRBD2 agrees at 15 bases. Germline V lookup: CDR1 SGHTA, CDR2 FQGNSA. The CDR3 is made up of 20 amino acids. J lost 7 bases, V lost 0 bases, and 13 bases had no gene match. CDR3 amino acids: CASSLAPGLAGGRGRNEQFF. CDR3 in DNA: TGTGCCAGCAGCTTAGCCCCGGGACTAGCGGGGGGCCGGGGTAGGAATGAGCAGTTCTTC.

This clonotype was detected many times. This chain uses TRBV7-2 with TRBJ2-5; either TRBD1 or TRBD2 may fit D (5 bases each). Trimming removed 4 bases from V and 2 bases from J, with 11 bases in between. Germline values: CDR1 SGHTA, CDR2 FQGNSA. This CDR3 region has 14 residues. The chain's CDR3 is CASSSGTFQETQYF. The CDR3 DNA follows: TGTGCCAGCAGCTCAGGGACCTTTCAAGAGACCCAGTACTTC.

The table lists this clonotype with many counts. The chain has TRBV6-6 and TRBJ1-2; D not resolved. V was cut by 2 bases and J by 3 bases, with 13 bases left in between. The CDR3 contains 15 residues. Looked up from germline, CDR1 is MNHNY and CDR2 is SVGAGI (reference sequence). The CDR3 DNA is TGTGCCAGCAGTTACCTTCCTCAACGGGACTATGGCTACACCTTC. This translates into CASSYLPQRDYGYTF.

This clonotype was counted ten times or more. The chain uses TRBV7-2 and TRBJ2-7; D remains ambiguous. From germline, CDR1 is SGHTA and CDR2 FQGNSA. The V and J ends lost 5 bases and 12 bases respectively, with 20 bases between them. The CDR3 loop spans 13 amino acids. Written as DNA, the CDR3 is TGTGCCAGCAGCCATACCCGGCCGGTACGGGCGTACTTC. It specifies CASSHTRPVRAYF. The full variable domain, in which reference TRBV7-2 and TRBJ2-7 provide the parts outside the CDR3, is GAGVSQSPSNKVTEKGKDVELRCDPISGHTALYWYRQSLGQGLEFLIYFQGNSAPDKSGLPSDRFSAERTGGSVSTLTIQRTQQEDSAVYLCASSHTRPVRAYFGPGTRLTVT.

Comment on this clonotype: Possible read error: a much larger clone is one base away. The CDR3 DNA is TGTGCCGGCAGTTGGGGGGCTAGGTACGAGCAGTACTTC. Translated: CAGSWGARYEQYF. This chain connects TRBV6-2 or TRBV6-3 to TRBJ2-7, with D possibly called TRBD1 or TRBD2 (6 bases each). CDR3 length equals 13 residues. Germline V gene sequence: CDR1 MNHEY, CDR2 SVGEGT.

The V call is TRBV9, the J call TRBJ2-1; 8 bases fit TRBD2. The trim removed 4 bases at V and 3 bases at J, leaving 9 bases unmatched. The CDR3 sequence is 16 residues long. The germline V gene has CDR1 SGDLS and CDR2 YYNGEE. This chain's CDR3 is CASSPKTSGGYNEQFF. The CDR3 DNA reads as TGTGCCAGCAGCCCCAAAACTAGCGGAGGCTACAATGAGCAGTTCTTC.

The chain links TRBV7-9 to TRBJ2-7; 9 positions match TRBD2. Germline trimming cut 8 bases from V and 0 bases from J; bases unmatched to any gene: 14. The length of the CDR3 is 17 residues. Germline-derived CDR1 and CDR2 are SEHNR and FQNEAQ (reference sequence). The CDR3 loop reads CASVQLELSGGSYEQYF. For the CDR3, the DNA is TGTGCCAGCGTCCAATTGGAGCTTAGCGGGGGCTCCTACGAGCAGTACTTC.

This clonotype was detected many times. The V gene is TRBV9, the J gene TRBJ2-3, with D perhaps matching TRBD1 (6 bases). CDR1 and CDR2 from the germline V gene are SGDLS and YYNGEE. V was pared by 7 bases and J by 5 bases, with 17 bases between. This CDR3 comprises 14 residues. The CDR3 coding sequence is TGTGCCAGCGCGGCCAGGGGCTTATTAGATACGCAGTATTTT. Translated, it gives CASAARGLLDTQYF.

A few counts support this clonotype. The J gene is TRBJ2-1, the V gene TRBV3-1; TRBD2 matches at 12 bases. This CDR3 is 14 amino acids long. Germline lookup yields CDR1 LGHDT and CDR2 YNNKEL (reference sequence). With V trimmed by 11 bases and J by 7 bases, 9 bases remained unmatched. CDR3 region: CACASTSGGNEQFF. The CDR3 DNA follows: TGTGCCTGCGCGAGTACTAGCGGGGGGAATGAGCAGTTCTTC.

This clonotype was seen ten or more times. The rearrangement links TRBV5-1 to TRBJ2-3; possible D gene TRBD1, 7 bases. This CDR3 has 15 residues. Germline V gene sequence: CDR1 SGHRS, CDR2 YFSETQ. Trimming cost V 7 bases and J 5 bases, with 20 bases left between them. The CDR3 loop reads CASGTRAGQIDTQYF. The CDR3 DNA is TGCGCCAGCGGCACTAGGGCGGGACAGATAGATACGCAGTATTTT.

Only a few counts were recorded for this clonotype. The CDR3 DNA reads as TGTGCCAGCAGCTTAAGGCGGGGAGACTACAATGAGCAGTTCTTC. The encoded protein is CASSLRRGDYNEQFF. The chain uses TRBV7-2 and TRBJ2-1, with a weak D call TRBD2 (6 bases). Trimming removed 2 bases at V and 3 bases at J, with 11 bases between. The CDR3 is 15 residues long. Germline V CDR1 and CDR2: SGHTA, FQGNSA.

Ten or more counts support this clonotype. V usage is TRBV7-3 and J usage is TRBJ1-1; TRBD1 matches at 10 bases. V lost 5 bases to trimming and J lost 1 base; unmatched junction nucleotides: 1. Germline V gives CDR1 SGHTA, CDR2 FQGTGA. This CDR3 is built from 14 residues. The DNA of the CDR3 is TGTGCCAGCAGCCGGGACAGGGGGAACACTGAAGCTTTCTTT. Amino acid sequence: CASSRDRGNTEAFF.

This clonotype has ten or more counts. The V and J genes are TRBV28 and TRBJ2-7, with TRBD2 matching 8 bases. Germline assignment: CDR1 MDHEN and CDR2 SYDVKM. The CDR3 runs to 15 residues. Trimming took 4 bases from V and 3 from J; bases not matched to a gene: 8. CDR3 residues: CASSSGLARNYEQYF. CDR3 nucleotides: TGTGCCAGCAGTTCAGGACTAGCCAGAAACTACGAGCAGTACTTC. The whole variable domain, filled in from reference TRBV28 and TRBJ2-7, reads DVKVTQSSRYLVKRTGEKVFLECVQDMDHENMFWYRQDPGLGLRLIYFSYDVKMKEKGDIPEGYSVSREKKERFSLILESASTNQTSMYLCASSSGLARNYEQYFGPGTRLTVT.

V is TRBV29-1 and J is TRBJ2-5; 9 bases agree with TRBD1. After removal of 3 bases from V and 1 base from J, the junction contained 12 bases not matched to a gene. This CDR3 spans 17 amino acids. Per germline, CDR1 SQVTM and CDR2 ANQGSEA. The DNA for the CDR3 is TGCAGCGTTGAGGTAGAGGGGACAGGGCGATCCCAAGAGACCCAGTACTTC. It is translated as CSVEVEGTGRSQETQYF.

The chain combines TRBV28 with TRBJ2-7; unclear D gene. This CDR3 is 13 amino acids long. With 5 bases removed from V and 1 base from J, the gap between germline ends came to 9 bases. Per the germline V gene, CDR1 is MDHEN and CDR2 is SYDVKM. CDR3 in DNA: TGTGCCAGCAGTCCAGACCCTTCCTACGAGCAGTACTTC. Translated, it gives CASSPDPSYEQYF.

The sample holds many counts of this clonotype. The rearrangement uses TRBV6-5 and TRBJ2-1; perhaps TRBD1 as D (5 bases). V lost 2 bases and J lost 8, with 19 bases in between. Germline V gene lookup returns CDR1 MNHEY and CDR2 SVGAGI. This CDR3 is 16 amino acids long. This chain's CDR3 is CASSYLRFRKGDEQFF. CDR3 sequence (DNA): TGTGCCAGCAGTTACCTCCGATTTCGTAAAGGGGATGAGCAGTTCTTC.

The sample holds many counts of this clonotype. The chain's CDR3 is CASSLNREKTQYF. As DNA, the CDR3 is TGTGCCAGCAGCTTAAACAGGGAAAAGACCCAGTACTTC. The chain combines TRBV11-3 with TRBJ2-5, with D possibly matching TRBD1 (6 bases). Germline V gene data show CDR1 as SGHNT and CDR2 as YENEEA. The CDR3 has 13 amino acids. The germline V and J ends were trimmed by 2 bases and 6 bases, with 10 bases remaining between them.

V is TRBV6-5 and J is TRBJ2-7; TRBD1 agrees at 8 bases. From germline, CDR1 is MNHEY and CDR2 SVGAGI. V lost 5 bases, J lost 4 bases, and 7 bases stayed unmatched. This CDR3 is 14 amino acids long. The CDR3 DNA reads TGTGCCAGCAGTCCCGGGACAGGTCGGTACGAGCAGTACTTC. Its protein product is CASSPGTGRYEQYF.

This clonotype was observed a few times. This chain links TRBV2 with TRBJ1-1, with TRBD1 matching 7 bases. V gave up 7 bases and J gave up 6 bases; unmatched junction bases: 5. This CDR3 is 12 amino acids long. The germline CDR1 and CDR2 sequences are SNHLY and FYNNEI. The CDR3 sequence is CASNRQGAEAFF. CDR3 in DNA: TGTGCCAGCAATAGACAGGGCGCTGAAGCTTTCTTT.

Ten or more counts support this clonotype. The rearrangement uses TRBV7-2 and TRBJ2-1; D tentatively reads TRBD1 or TRBD2 (5 bases each). The CDR3 sequence is 18 residues long. Trimming took off 4 bases at V and 3 bases at J, with 22 bases between the two ends. CDR1 and CDR2 from the germline V gene are SGHTA and FQGNSA. The CDR3 loop is CASSSTLLTVGSYNEQFF. For the CDR3, the DNA is TGTGCCAGCAGCTCCACCCTTTTGACAGTGGGGAGCTACAATGAGCAGTTCTTC.

The chain combines TRBV29-1 with TRBJ1-2; a possible D gene is TRBD1 (6 bases). The V end lost 6 bases, the J end lost 6 bases, and 17 bases lay between the germline ends. The germline V gene has CDR1 SQVTM and CDR2 ANQGSEA. The CDR3 contains 13 residues. Here the CDR3 DNA reads TGCAGCGTCGCAACCGGGACACTGAATGGCTACACCTTC. Residues: CSVATGTLNGYTF.

A note on this clonotype: This CDR3 is missing its conserved last phenylalanine or tryptophan, likely due to a read error. The rearrangement links TRBV4-1 to TRBJ1-2; D call uncertain. V was pared by 3 bases and J by 1 base, with 3 bases between. The CDR3 sequence is 12 residues long. Germline lookup yields CDR1 MGHRA and CDR2 YSYEKL. CDR3 sequence: CASSQVNYGYTY. CDR3 coding DNA: TGCGCCAGCAGCCAGGTTAACTATGGCTACACCTAC.

This clonotype appeared many times. This chain connects TRBV27 to TRBJ1-1; 8 positions agree with TRBD1. The CDR3 extends over 17 amino acids. Losses at the gene ends were 2 bases for V and 0 bases for J; bases not matched to a gene: 8. Germline loops: CDR1 MNHEY, CDR2 SMNVEV (reference sequence). The CDR3 DNA reads TGTGCCAGCAGTTTACATGCTGGGGGACAGGTGAACACTGAAGCTTTCTTT. Translating it yields CASSLHAGGQVNTEAFF.

The chain uses TRBV2 and TRBJ1-5; 8 bases map to TRBD1. This CDR3 has 16 amino acids. The germline V gene encodes CDR1 SNHLY and CDR2 FYNNEI. V dropped 8 bases and J dropped 2; count of bases not matched to a gene: 11. The CDR3 bases are TGTGCCAGCGGGACCCGGACAGGGAGGGGCAATCAGCCCCAGCATTTT. Translation: CASGTRTGRGNQPQHF.

This clonotype turned up a few times. The chain links TRBV4-3 to TRBJ2-1, with D possibly being TRBD2 (6 bases). Deletions cut 0 bases from V and 6 bases from J, with 15 bases between. This CDR3 region has 16 residues. Germline CDR1 and CDR2: LGHNA and YSLEER. The chain's CDR3 is CASSQEAGRPINEQFF. The CDR3, as DNA: TGCGCCAGCAGCCAAGAGGCGGGGCGACCGATCAATGAGCAGTTCTTC.

This clonotype was observed a handful of times. This rearrangement joins TRBV20-1 to TRBJ2-7, with 8 bases fitting TRBD2. Germline V gene sequence: CDR1 DFQATT, CDR2 SNEGSKA (reference sequence). This CDR3 comprises 12 residues. The CDR3: CRAGGPRGEQYF. As DNA, the CDR3 is TGCAGGGCGGGGGGACCTCGGGGCGAGCAGTACTTC.

The J gene is TRBJ2-2, the V gene TRBV29-1, with D unresolved. The CDR3 totals 14 residues. The V gene's germline CDR1 is SQVTM and CDR2 ANQGSEA. The V end was cut by 4 bases, the J end by 5 bases, with 14 bases between. The CDR3 sequence: CSVGGGAITGELFF. In DNA, the CDR3 is TGCAGCGTTGGTGGCGGAGCGATAACCGGGGAGCTGTTTTTT.

The genes are TRBV6-2 or TRBV6-3 and TRBJ2-5; D may be TRBD2 (6 bases). CDR1 MNHEY and CDR2 SVGEGT come from the germline V gene. This CDR3 is built from 22 residues. The germline V and J ends were trimmed by 5 bases and 0 bases, with 34 bases remaining between them. This chain's CDR3 is CASSTQHRLSGDHEKYQETQYF. The DNA for the CDR3 is TGTGCCAGCAGTACTCAACACCGACTTAGCGGAGACCATGAAAAGTACCAAGAGACCCAGTACTTC.

This clonotype was detected many times. This sequence joins TRBV6-2 or TRBV6-3 and TRBJ2-1; weak D call: TRBD1 (8 bases). The CDR3 spans 14 residues. Germline V gene lookup returns CDR1 MNHEY and CDR2 SVGEGT. V lost 7 bases and J lost 10, with 20 bases in between. As DNA, the CDR3 is TGTGCCAGCACCAGACAGGGGCTGGGGGGGGAGCAGTTCTTC. Translated, it gives CASTRQGLGGEQFF.